The clone carrying this T cell receptor (beta chain) was found once. Its antigen is unknown. Germline lookup yields CDR1 MNHEY and CDR2 SMNVEV (reference sequence). Trimming at V came to 7 bases and at J to 8 bases, leaving 4 bases not matched to a gene. This CDR3 spans 14 amino acids. The authors ran a second PCR of about 6 to 11 cycles using a sample-barcoded 5' primer and a J-beta primer mix. Using its own MiXCR run on the 5' RACE reads, TCRdb lists one record per CDR3 protein. The sample consists of 1.2 million to 1.5 million distinct CDR3 sequences, approximately 60% of them appearing once. Those donating, healthy Caucasian individuals from Russia, were aged roughly 6 to 100. It was approximately 9 milliliters of peripheral blood that were drawn from each donor. This entry is derived from a study of blood T cells in healthy people across ages. Background on the study: With template switching, about one barcoded beta molecule was captured per two T cells. Study results and caveats: Long-lived and aged donors differed, with more naive CD4+ cells and higher diversity in the long-lived.

The rearrangement joins TRBV27 to TRBJ1-6; 11 bases align to TRBD1. Sequencing was carried out using blood. The source of this sequence is a man younger than 35 in good health. The DNA for the CDR3 is TGTGCCAGCACTCCGGGACAGGGGGATTCACCCCTCCACTTT. This encodes CASTPGQGDSPLHF.